This TCR beta chain was sequenced in a study of HIV-infected patients and healthy controls. cDNA was made from approximately 0.55 ug RNA using alpha and beta constant primers. Using multiplexing indices, alpha and beta chain libraries were generated apart by chain-specific third strand synthesis. The cDNA received a 5' RACE adapter containing a random hexamer plus an SP2 sequencing primer site. TCRdb independently ran MiXCR on the 5' RACE reads; one entry per CDR3 protein. The table shows around 7,500 distinct CDR3 sequences, with 8% occurring only once. Germline V gene data show CDR1 as DFQATT and CDR2 as SNEGSKA (reference sequence). Both ends counted, the CDR3 spans 12 residues. No cell fractionation was done, so the repertoire covers all unsorted peripheral blood T cells. This clonotype was seen ten or more times. It is unclear where the CDR3 begins or ends on the DNA, so no DNA is shown, and the CDR3 is as TCRdb lists it.

V and J are TRBV20-1 and TRBJ1-3. Sequencing was performed on blood, taken before antiretroviral therapy. The clonotype comes from an adult with HIV infection. Here the CDR3 reads CSTSEFGNTIYF.